The 4 T cell receptor beta chains presented below share a single source sample, sequenced in a study of early T cells in non-severe SARS-CoV-2 infection. TCRdb analysed the 5' RACE reads with MiXCR anew, one entry per CDR3 protein. The table has tens of thousands of distinct CDR3 sequences, less than 5.5% seen once. Sample: whole blood. These receptors were obtained from an adult who was a healthcare worker with PCR-confirmed SARS-CoV-2 infection or an uninfected control (not recorded which).

In this sample, this clonotype turned up many times. J is TRBJ2-2 and V is TRBV12-3 or TRBV12-4, with 7 bases aligning to TRBD2. The junction had 9 bases not matched to a gene; V was cut back by 5 bases and J by 0 bases. The CDR3 loop spans 17 amino acids. The CDR3 reads CASSPLSSGANTGELFF. The CDR3 nucleotides read TGTGCCAGCAGTCCCCTCTCTAGCGGAGCGAACACCGGGGAGCTGTTTTTT.

This clonotype was observed at least ten times. The gene calls are TRBV15 and TRBJ2-7; D gene unclear. Trimming removed 0 bases from V and 6 bases from J, with 12 bases in between. The germline V gene encodes CDR1 LNHNV and CDR2 YYDKDF (reference sequence). CDR3 length equals 14 residues. This CDR3 reads CATSRDRAVGEQYF. CDR3 coding DNA: TGTGCCACCAGCAGAGATAGGGCTGTCGGCGAGCAGTACTTC.

This clonotype has ten or more counts. The V and J genes are TRBV5-4 and TRBJ2-5; 8 bases agree with TRBD1. Unmatched junction bases numbered 9, after V lost 6 bases and J lost 5 bases. This CDR3 contains 14 residues. Germline CDR1 SGHNT, CDR2 YYREEE (reference sequence). DNA of the CDR3: TGTGCCAGCACAAGACAGGGGTCACAGGAGACCCAGTACTTC. Its protein is CASTRQGSQETQYF.

This clonotype occurred a few times. The J gene is TRBJ2-7, the V gene TRBV7-8; D may match TRBD1 or TRBD2 (7 bases each). The CDR3 sequence is 15 residues long. Germline V gene lookup returns CDR1 SGHVS and CDR2 FQNEAQ. V dropped 5 bases and J dropped 1 base, with 15 bases sitting between them. In DNA, the CDR3 is TGTGCCAGCAGCCCAACAGGGGAGGGTTCCTACGAGCAGTACTTC. Protein: CASSPTGEGSYEQYF.